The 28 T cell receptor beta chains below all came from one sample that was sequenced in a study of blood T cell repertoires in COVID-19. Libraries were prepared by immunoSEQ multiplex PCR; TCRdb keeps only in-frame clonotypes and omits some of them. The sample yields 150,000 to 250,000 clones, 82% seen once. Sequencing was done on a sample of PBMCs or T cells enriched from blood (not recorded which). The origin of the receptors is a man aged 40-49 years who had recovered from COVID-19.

CDR3 in DNA: TGTGCCATCAGTGATCGCGAAAGAAACAGGGGGCAAGGCTACACCTTC. Amino acids: CAISDRERNRGQGYTF. The chain employs TRBV10-3 and TRBJ1-2; 9 nucleotides agree with TRBD1. Trimming took 3 bases from V and 8 from J; bases not matched to a gene: 13. The CDR3 runs 16 residues. Germline loops: CDR1 ENHRY, CDR2 SYGVKD.

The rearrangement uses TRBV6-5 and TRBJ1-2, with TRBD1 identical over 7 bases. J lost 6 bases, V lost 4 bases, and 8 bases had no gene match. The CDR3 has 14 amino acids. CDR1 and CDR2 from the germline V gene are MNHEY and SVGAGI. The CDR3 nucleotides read TGTGCCAGCAGTTCTCGACAGGGCCCGCATGGCTACACCTTC. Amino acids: CASSSRQGPHGYTF.

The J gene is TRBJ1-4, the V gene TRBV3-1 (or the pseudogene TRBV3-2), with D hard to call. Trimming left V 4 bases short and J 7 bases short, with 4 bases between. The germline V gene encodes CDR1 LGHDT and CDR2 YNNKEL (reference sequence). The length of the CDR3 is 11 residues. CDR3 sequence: CASSRGEKLFF. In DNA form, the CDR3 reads TGTGCCAGCAGCCGAGGTGAAAAACTGTTTTTT.

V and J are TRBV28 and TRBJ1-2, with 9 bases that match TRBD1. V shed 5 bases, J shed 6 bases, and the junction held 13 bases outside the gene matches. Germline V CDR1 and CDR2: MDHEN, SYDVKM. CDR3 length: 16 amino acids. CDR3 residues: CASSVQGALDQDGYTF. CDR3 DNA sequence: TGTGCCAGCAGTGTACAGGGGGCGCTTGATCAGGATGGCTACACCTTC.

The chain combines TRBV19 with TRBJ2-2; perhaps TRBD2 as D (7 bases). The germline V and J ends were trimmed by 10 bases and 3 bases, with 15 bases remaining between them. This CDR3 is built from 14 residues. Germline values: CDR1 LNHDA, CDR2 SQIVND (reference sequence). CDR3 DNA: TGTGCCACCTCGGGGGGCAAGTACACCGGGGAGCTGTTTTTT. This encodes CATSGGKYTGELFF.

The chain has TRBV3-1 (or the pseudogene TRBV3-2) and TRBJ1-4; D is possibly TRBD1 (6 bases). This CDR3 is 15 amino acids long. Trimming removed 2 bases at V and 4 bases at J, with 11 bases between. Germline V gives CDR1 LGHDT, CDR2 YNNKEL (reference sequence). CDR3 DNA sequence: TGTGCCAGCAGCCAAATCGGACAGAGTAATGAAAAACTGTTTTTT. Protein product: CASSQIGQSNEKLFF.

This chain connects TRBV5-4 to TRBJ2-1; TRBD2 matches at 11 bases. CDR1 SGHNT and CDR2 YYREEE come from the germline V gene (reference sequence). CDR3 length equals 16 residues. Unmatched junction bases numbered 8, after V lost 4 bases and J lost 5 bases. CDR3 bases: TGTGCCAGCAGCCACAGTAGCGGGAGGGGGGACAATGAGCAGTTCTTC. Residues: CASSHSSGRGDNEQFF. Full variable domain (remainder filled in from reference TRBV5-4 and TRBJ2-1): ETGVTQSPTHLIKTRGQQVTLRCSSQSGHNTVSWYQQALGQGPQFIFQYYREEENGRGNFPPRFSGLQFPNYSSELNVNALELDDSALYLCASSHSSGRGDNEQFFGPGTRLTVL.

The CDR3 region has the DNA TGTGCCAGCAGTGAATCGACAGGGACTCTAGCCAAAAACATTCAGTACTTC. Amino acid sequence: CASSESTGTLAKNIQYF. V and J are TRBV2 and TRBJ2-4; D is possibly TRBD1 (7 bases). The CDR3 has 17 amino acids. Trimming shortened V by 2 bases and J by 0 bases, and 14 bases separated the two germline ends. CDR1 is SNHLY, CDR2 FYNNEI, per germline. Together with reference TRBV2 and TRBJ2-4, the CDR3 gives the full variable domain: EPEVTQTPSHQVTQMGQEVILRCVPISNHLYFYWYRQILGQKVEFLVSFYNNEISEKSEIFDDQFSVERPDGSNFTLKIRSTKLEDSAMYFCASSESTGTLAKNIQYFGAGTRLSVL.

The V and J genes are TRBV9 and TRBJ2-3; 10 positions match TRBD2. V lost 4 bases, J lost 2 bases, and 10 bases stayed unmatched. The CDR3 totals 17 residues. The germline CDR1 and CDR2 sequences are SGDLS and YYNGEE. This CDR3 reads CASSFSGTSAYTDTQYF. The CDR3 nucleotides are TGTGCCAGCAGCTTCTCCGGGACTAGCGCCTACACAGATACGCAGTATTTT.

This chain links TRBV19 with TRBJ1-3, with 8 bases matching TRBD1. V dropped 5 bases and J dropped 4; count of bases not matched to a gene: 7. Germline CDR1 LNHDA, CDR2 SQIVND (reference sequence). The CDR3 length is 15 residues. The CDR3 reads CASSPTGVTGNTIYF. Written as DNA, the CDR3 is TGTGCCAGTAGTCCGACAGGGGTAACAGGAAACACCATATATTTT.

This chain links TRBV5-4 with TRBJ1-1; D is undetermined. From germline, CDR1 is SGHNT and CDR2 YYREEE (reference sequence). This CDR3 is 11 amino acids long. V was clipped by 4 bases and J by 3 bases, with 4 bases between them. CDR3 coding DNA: TGTGCCAGCAGCCGGGACACTGAAGCTTTCTTT. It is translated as CASSRDTEAFF.

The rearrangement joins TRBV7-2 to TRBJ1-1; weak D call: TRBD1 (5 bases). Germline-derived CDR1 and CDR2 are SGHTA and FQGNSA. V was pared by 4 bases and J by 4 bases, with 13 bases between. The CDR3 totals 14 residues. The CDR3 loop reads CASSSGLGGTEAFF. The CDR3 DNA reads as TGTGCCAGCAGCTCAGGGCTGGGTGGCACTGAAGCTTTCTTT.

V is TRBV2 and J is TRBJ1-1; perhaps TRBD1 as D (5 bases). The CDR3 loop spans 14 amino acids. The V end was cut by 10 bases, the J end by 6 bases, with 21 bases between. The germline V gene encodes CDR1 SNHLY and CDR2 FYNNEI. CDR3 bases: TGTGCCACCATCACGGGCCTAGGGGCGTCTGAAGCTTTCTTT. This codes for CATITGLGASEAFF.

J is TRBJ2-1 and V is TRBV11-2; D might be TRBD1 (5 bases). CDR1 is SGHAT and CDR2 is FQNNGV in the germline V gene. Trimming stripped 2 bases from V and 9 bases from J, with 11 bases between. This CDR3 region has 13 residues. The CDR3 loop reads CASSLLGASEQFF. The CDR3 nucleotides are TGTGCCAGCAGCTTACTAGGGGCGAGTGAGCAGTTCTTC.

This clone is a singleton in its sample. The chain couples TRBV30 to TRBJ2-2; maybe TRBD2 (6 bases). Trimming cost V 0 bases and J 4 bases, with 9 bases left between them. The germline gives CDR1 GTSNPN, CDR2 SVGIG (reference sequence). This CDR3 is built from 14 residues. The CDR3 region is CAWSVAGSTGELFF. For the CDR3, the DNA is TGTGCCTGGAGTGTAGCGGGTTCCACCGGGGAGCTGTTTTTT.

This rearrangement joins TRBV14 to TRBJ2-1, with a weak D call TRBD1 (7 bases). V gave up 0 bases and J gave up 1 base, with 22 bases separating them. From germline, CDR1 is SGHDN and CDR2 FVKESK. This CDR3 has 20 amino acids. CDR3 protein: CASSQDEGAGLLGSYNEQFF. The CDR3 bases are TGTGCCAGCAGCCAAGATGAGGGGGCGGGGCTCCTCGGGTCCTACAATGAGCAGTTCTTC.

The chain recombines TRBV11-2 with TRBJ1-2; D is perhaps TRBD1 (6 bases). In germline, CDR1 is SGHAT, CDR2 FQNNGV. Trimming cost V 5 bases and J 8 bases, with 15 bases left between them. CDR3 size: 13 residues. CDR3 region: CASSDGGPGGYTF. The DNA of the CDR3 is TGTGCCAGCAGCGACGGGGGGCCTGGGGGCTACACCTTC.

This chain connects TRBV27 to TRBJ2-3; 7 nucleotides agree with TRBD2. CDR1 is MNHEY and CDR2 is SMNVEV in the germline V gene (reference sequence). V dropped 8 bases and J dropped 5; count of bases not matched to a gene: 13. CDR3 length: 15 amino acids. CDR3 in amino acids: CASGQWLAEVDTQYF. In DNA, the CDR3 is TGTGCCAGCGGTCAGTGGCTAGCGGAGGTAGATACGCAGTATTTT.

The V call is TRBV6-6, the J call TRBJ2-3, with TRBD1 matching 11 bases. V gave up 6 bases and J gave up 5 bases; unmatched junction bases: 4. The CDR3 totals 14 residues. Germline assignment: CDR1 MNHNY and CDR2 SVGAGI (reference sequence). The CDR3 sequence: CASSGQGAGDTQYF. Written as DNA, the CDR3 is TGTGCCAGCAGCGGACAGGGGGCGGGAGATACGCAGTATTTT.

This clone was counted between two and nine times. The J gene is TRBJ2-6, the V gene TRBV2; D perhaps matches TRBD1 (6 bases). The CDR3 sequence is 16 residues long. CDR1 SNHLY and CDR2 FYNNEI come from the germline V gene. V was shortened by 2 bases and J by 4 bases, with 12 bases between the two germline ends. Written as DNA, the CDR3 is TGTGCCAGCAGTGAATCACAGGGTTCCGGGGCCAACGTCCTGACTTTC. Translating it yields CASSESQGSGANVLTF.

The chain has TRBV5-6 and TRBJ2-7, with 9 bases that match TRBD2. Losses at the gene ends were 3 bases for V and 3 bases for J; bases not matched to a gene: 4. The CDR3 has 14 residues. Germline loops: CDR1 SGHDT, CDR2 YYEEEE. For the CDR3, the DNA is TGTGCCAGCAGCTACTGGCGGGAGGGCTACGAGCAGTACTTC. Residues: CASSYWREGYEQYF.

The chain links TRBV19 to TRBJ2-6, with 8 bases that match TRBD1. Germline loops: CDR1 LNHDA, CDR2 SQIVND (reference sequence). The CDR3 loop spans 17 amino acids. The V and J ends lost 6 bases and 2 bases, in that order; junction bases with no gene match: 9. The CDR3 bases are TGTGCCAGTAGCTCACAGGGGGTTTTGGCTGGGGCCAACGTCCTGACTTTC. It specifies CASSSQGVLAGANVLTF.

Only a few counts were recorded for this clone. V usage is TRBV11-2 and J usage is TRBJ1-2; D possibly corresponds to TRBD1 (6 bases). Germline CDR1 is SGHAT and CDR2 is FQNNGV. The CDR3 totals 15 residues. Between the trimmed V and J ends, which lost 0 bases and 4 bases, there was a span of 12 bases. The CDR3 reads CASSLDLRGGYGYTF. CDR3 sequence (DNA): TGTGCCAGCAGCTTAGATCTCAGGGGCGGCTATGGCTACACCTTC.

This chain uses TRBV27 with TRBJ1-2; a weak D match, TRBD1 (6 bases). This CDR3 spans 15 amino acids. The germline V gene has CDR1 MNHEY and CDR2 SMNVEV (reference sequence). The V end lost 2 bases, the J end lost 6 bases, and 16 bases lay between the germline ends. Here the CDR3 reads CASSLLTTGGDGYTF. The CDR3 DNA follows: TGTGCCAGCAGTTTACTCACGACAGGCGGTGATGGCTACACCTTC.

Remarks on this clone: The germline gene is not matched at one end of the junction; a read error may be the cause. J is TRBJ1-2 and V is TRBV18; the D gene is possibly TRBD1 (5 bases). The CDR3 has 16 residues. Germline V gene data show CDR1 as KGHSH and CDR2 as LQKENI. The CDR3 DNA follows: TGTGCCAGCCCACCAAAGAACGCAGGGCCCTCCTATGGCTACACCTTC. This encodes CASPPKNAGPSYGYTF.

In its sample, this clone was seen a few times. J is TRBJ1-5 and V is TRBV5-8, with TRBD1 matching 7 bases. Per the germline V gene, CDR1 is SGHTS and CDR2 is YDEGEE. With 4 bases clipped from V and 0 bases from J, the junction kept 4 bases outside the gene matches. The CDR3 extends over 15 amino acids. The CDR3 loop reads CASSDRVNSNQPQHF. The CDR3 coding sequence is TGTGCCAGCAGCGACAGGGTAAATAGCAATCAGCCCCAGCATTTT.

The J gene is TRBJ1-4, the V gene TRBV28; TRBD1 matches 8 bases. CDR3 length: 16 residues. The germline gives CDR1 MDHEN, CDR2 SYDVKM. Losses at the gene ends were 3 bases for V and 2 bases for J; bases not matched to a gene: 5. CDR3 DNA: TGTGCCAGCAGTTTCCCCCAGGGGGCGACTAATGAAAAACTGTTTTTT. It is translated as CASSFPQGATNEKLFF.

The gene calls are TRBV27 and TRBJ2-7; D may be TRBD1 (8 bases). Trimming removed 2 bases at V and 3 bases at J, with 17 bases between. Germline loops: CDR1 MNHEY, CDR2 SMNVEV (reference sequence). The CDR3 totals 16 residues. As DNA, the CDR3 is TGTGCCAGCAGTTTAAGTGGGGGGGACAGGAGCTACGAGCAGTACTTC. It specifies CASSLSGGDRSYEQYF.